A single sample gave rise to the 3 T cell receptor beta chains below, sequenced in a study of a mutant IDH1 vaccine in newly diagnosed glioma. TCRdb keeps only in-frame clones here, not all; method: immunoSEQ multiplex PCR. The sample consists of some 34,000 clones, 90% of them appearing once. For these receptors, no antigen is known. Time point reported: week 47, end of study. Doses of 300 ug of mutant IDH1 20-mer peptide were given with topical imiquimod. This material consisted of PBMCs, taken from a glioma patient whose treatment included an IDH1 peptide vaccine. These receptors came from a middle-aged woman with glioma.

The chain has TRBV11-2 and TRBJ1-2; D is ambiguous. This CDR3 is built from 14 residues. Per germline, CDR1 SGHAT and CDR2 FQNNGV. V lost 0 bases and J 8 bases, leaving 13 bases between the germline ends. The CDR3 DNA reads TGTGCCAGCAGCTTAGAACGAGAACATCGGGGCTACACCTTC. Encoded protein: CASSLEREHRGYTF.

The rearrangement uses TRBV7-8 and TRBJ2-2; no firm D call. This CDR3 has 12 amino acids. The germline V and J ends were trimmed by 5 bases and 4 bases, with 5 bases remaining between them. Germline values: CDR1 SGHVS, CDR2 FQNEAQ. As DNA, the CDR3 is TGTGCCAGCAGCCTCTTCACCGGGGAGCTGTTTTTT. This codes for CASSLFTGELFF. The entire variable domain, with the rest obtained from reference TRBV7-8 and TRBJ2-2, is as follows: GAGVSQSPRYKVAKRGQDVALRCDPISGHVSLFWYQQALGQGPEFLTYFQNEAQLDKSGLPSDRFFAERPEGSVSTLKIQRTQQEDSAVYLCASSLFTGELFFGEGSRLTVL.

The V and J genes are TRBV10-3 and TRBJ1-2; 8 bases match TRBD1. Germline values: CDR1 ENHRY, CDR2 SYGVKD. The CDR3 extends over 16 amino acids. Losses at the gene ends were 0 bases for V and 14 bases for J; bases not matched to a gene: 17. The CDR3 sequence: CAISESVDRARLEWTF. CDR3 nucleotides: TGTGCCATCAGTGAGTCTGTGGACAGGGCCCGTCTAGAGTGGACCTTC.